A single sample is the source of the 7 T cell receptor beta chains below, sequenced in a study of T cell repertoires in Merkel cell carcinoma. Produced via immunoSEQ multiplex PCR; TCRdb's table is partial and in-frame only. The sample includes 12,000 to 15,000 clones, 76% seen only once; the top ten take more than 15%. The sample was tumor tissue. Receptor source: an adult with Merkel cell carcinoma.

CDR3 sequence (DNA): TGTGCCAGCAGTTTAGAGCCGGGACAGGGAACCCTCCTTGATGGCTACACCTTC. Its translation is CASSLEPGQGTLLDGYTF. The chain carries TRBV27 and TRBJ1-2; 9 nucleotides line up with TRBD1. The CDR3 is made up of 18 amino acids. After removal of 2 bases from V and 6 bases from J, the junction contained 16 bases not matched to a gene. Germline assignment: CDR1 MNHEY and CDR2 SMNVEV (reference sequence).

The chain recombines TRBV7-2 with TRBJ2-5; the D is unclear. The CDR3 has 13 residues. V was pared by 6 bases and J by 1 base, with 9 bases between. Germline CDR1 and CDR2: SGHTA and FQGNSA. The CDR3 here is CASRGAFQETQYF. The DNA for the CDR3 is TGTGCCAGCAGGGGCGCCTTCCAAGAGACCCAGTACTTC.

By its share, this clone is medium-sized. J is TRBJ1-5 and V is TRBV5-5; D remains unclear. The CDR3 is 14 amino acids. V was cut by 2 bases and J by 0 bases, with 6 bases left in between. Germline lookup yields CDR1 SGHKS and CDR2 YYEKEE (reference sequence). The CDR3 reads CASSFLGSNQPQHF. CDR3 nucleotides: TGTGCCAGCAGCTTCCTCGGTAGCAATCAGCCCCAGCATTTT.

This clone showed up just a few times. The chain joins TRBV4-1 to TRBJ1-5, with D unclear. The V gene's germline CDR1 is MGHRA and CDR2 YSYEKL. The CDR3 spans 15 residues. Trimming took off 5 bases at V and 5 bases at J, with 16 bases between the two ends. In DNA, the CDR3 is TGCGCCAGCAGCGCCGTGCGGGGTAGGGATCAGCCCCAGCATTTT. Translating it yields CASSAVRGRDQPQHF.

The chain is built from TRBV2 and TRBJ2-7; perhaps TRBD1 as D (5 bases). The CDR3 length is 13 residues. Trimming stripped 6 bases from V and 3 bases from J, with 12 bases between. Germline lookup yields CDR1 SNHLY and CDR2 FYNNEI. CDR3 nucleotide sequence: TGTGCCAGCAGGCTCAGGGCCGACTACGAGCAGTACTTC. This gives the protein CASRLRADYEQYF.

This chain connects TRBV6-5 to TRBJ2-5, with D perhaps matching TRBD2 (6 bases). The CDR3 is 12 amino acids. Germline V gene sequence: CDR1 MNHEY, CDR2 SVGAGI. Trimming cost V 6 bases and J 5 bases, with 10 bases left between them. The CDR3 DNA is TGTGCCAGCAGGACGGGGGTGGAGACCCAGTACTTC. Translating gives CASRTGVETQYF.

V gene TRBV11-3 combines with J gene TRBJ2-2; D is tentatively TRBD1 or TRBD2 (6 bases each). The germline V gene has CDR1 SGHNT and CDR2 YENEEA. This CDR3 contains 17 residues. V dropped 0 bases and J dropped 4 bases, with 15 bases sitting between them. The CDR3 DNA reads TGTGCCAGCAGCTTAGATCTGGGGGGCGCCTTCACCGGGGAGCTGTTTTTT. It yields the protein CASSLDLGGAFTGELFF.